These T cell receptor beta chains were read from a single sample in a study of identical twins. TCRdb re-derived calls from the 5' RACE reads in MiXCR, one entry per CDR3 protein. The sample shows under 900,000 distinct CDR3 sequences, 9% to 15% of them seen only once. Another study also made use of these data, one on yellow fever vaccine responses in identical twins.

The sequenced material came from PBMCs. The source of these receptors is a woman between 18 and 29 years old in good health. The conserved cysteine and the conserved F or W are not part of the CDR3 here. The D gene is left open where the match is weak.

j_call,v_call,d_call,cdr3_aa
TRBJ2-1,TRBV5-1,NA,ASSLRRLATPWGDEQF
TRBJ2-7,TRBV20-1,NA,SASDRNSYEQY
TRBJ2-7,TRBV28,NA,ASTPSIGVLTPYEQY
TRBJ2-1,TRBV29-1,TRBD2,SVEVLAGGGADEQF
TRBJ1-6,TRBV6-1,TRBD1,ASPKGTVNSPLH
TRBJ2-2,TRBV5-1,NA,ASSLALATGELF
TRBJ2-2,TRBV19,NA,ASSISIIANTGELF
TRBJ2-5,TRBV10-1,NA,ASSEGFGLVVETQY
TRBJ1-6,TRBV12-3/TRBV12-4,TRBD1,ASSSLGQGYSPLH
TRBJ1-1,TRBV3-1,NA,ASRKQVNTEAF
TRBJ2-2,TRBV27,NA,ASSPYVITGELF
TRBJ2-3,TRBV20-1,NA,SAETTEERWDTQY
TRBJ2-3,TRBV10-3,NA,ATDTDTQY
TRBJ2-1,TRBV20-1,TRBD2,SAKLAGVHEQF
TRBJ1-1,TRBV29-1,NA,SVETVKTEAF
TRBJ1-2,TRBV9,TRBD1,ASSAQGSYGYT
TRBJ1-6,TRBV15,TRBD1,ATGQGVEGGSPLH
TRBJ2-6,TRBV29-1,NA,SVREGFSGANVLT
TRBJ2-5,TRBV10-3,NA,AISFGLSQETQY
TRBJ1-2,TRBV27,NA,ASSLRGKAGALGGYT
TRBJ2-1,TRBV11-2,TRBD2,ASSLVGGTSGREQF
TRBJ2-2,TRBV20-1,NA,SASRGNSNTGELF
TRBJ2-1,TRBV3-1,TRBD2,ASSPTSGSHEQF
TRBJ1-1,TRBV7-3,TRBD1,ASSFDRGATEAF
TRBJ2-3,TRBV10-3,NA,AISTAGPAVSDTQY
TRBJ1-2,TRBV7-9,NA,ASSMTDYYGYT
TRBJ2-5,TRBV20-1,NA,SARVETQC
TRBJ2-6,TRBV6-2/TRBV6-3,TRBD2,ASSPVGAGRGNGGANVLT
TRBJ2-1,TRBV5-1,NA,ASSLDDDYNEQF
TRBJ2-7,TRBV2,TRBD2,ASSGRRSGSSYEQY
TRBJ1-5,TRBV20-1,NA,SARERQESNQPQH
TRBJ2-2,TRBV4-2,TRBD2,ASSQLRGGEGGELF
TRBJ2-1,TRBV12-3/TRBV12-4,TRBD1,ASSYGQGLMF
TRBJ2-5,TRBV5-1,TRBD2,ASSFSGGSRETQY
TRBJ2-1,TRBV5-1,TRBD2,ASSPTGRGGF
TRBJ2-2,TRBV12-3/TRBV12-4,NA,ASSLSRELF
TRBJ1-1,TRBV19,NA,ASKYLVGFSTEAF
TRBJ2-1,TRBV20-1,NA,SATVIHNEQF
TRBJ2-2,TRBV13,TRBD1,ASQGGDSYTGELF
TRBJ2-2,TRBV7-2,TRBD2,ASREIAGAPTGELF
TRBJ2-1,TRBV2,NA,ASRRFQNYNEQF
TRBJ1-2,TRBV11-2,TRBD1,ASSAIGTGEGGYT
TRBJ2-3,TRBV24-1,NA,ATSTYGSTDTQY
TRBJ2-1,TRBV7-6,NA,ASTYLDGPSYNEQF
TRBJ1-1,TRBV20-1,NA,SAREPDGNTEAF
TRBJ2-5,TRBV28,NA,ASLPGSQETQY
TRBJ1-5,TRBV20-1,NA,SASEGEGIQPQH
TRBJ2-1,TRBV12-3/TRBV12-4,NA,ASSLRLESSYNEQF
TRBJ1-4,TRBV27,TRBD1,ASSLRTGQGPEKLF
TRBJ2-5,TRBV10-3,NA,AISESSRETQY
TRBJ2-7,TRBV29-1,NA,SVEKLVGLEEQY
TRBJ2-3,TRBV20-1,TRBD1,SAIGTGDTQY
TRBJ2-6,TRBV19,NA,ASSIVGANVLT
TRBJ2-1,TRBV7-2,TRBD2,ASSLAVGTSGRAKEQF
TRBJ2-3,TRBV20-1,TRBD2,SARRTSGWGTDTQY
TRBJ1-5,TRBV7-8,NA,ATQEVYSNQPQH
TRBJ1-2,TRBV10-3,TRBD1,AISLTGEHGYT
TRBJ2-7,TRBV12-5,NA,ASGPNSEQY
TRBJ2-3,TRBV11-2,TRBD1,ASSLRPTGGSFADTQY
TRBJ2-1,TRBV3-1,NA,ASSPDRYNEQF